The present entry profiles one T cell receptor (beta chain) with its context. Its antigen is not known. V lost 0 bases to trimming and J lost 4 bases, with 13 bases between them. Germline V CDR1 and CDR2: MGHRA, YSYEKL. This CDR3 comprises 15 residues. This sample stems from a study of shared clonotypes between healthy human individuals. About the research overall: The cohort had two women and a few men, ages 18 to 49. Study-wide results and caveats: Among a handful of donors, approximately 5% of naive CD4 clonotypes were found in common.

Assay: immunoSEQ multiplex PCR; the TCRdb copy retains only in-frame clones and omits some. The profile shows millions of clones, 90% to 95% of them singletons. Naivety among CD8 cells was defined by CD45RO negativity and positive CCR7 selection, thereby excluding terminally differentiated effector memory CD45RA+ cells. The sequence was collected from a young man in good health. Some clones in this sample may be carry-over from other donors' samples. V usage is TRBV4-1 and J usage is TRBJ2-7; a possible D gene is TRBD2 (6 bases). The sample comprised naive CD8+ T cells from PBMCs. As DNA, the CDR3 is TGCGCCAGCAGCCAAGAGGCCGGGAGCATATACGAGCAGTACTTC. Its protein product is CASSQEAGSIYEQYF.